A single sample gave rise to the 4 T cell receptor beta chains below, sequenced in a study of cytomegalovirus exposure and HLA in healthy donors. PCR used 60 Vbeta primers and 13 Jbeta primers. The table came from immunoSEQ multiplex PCR; TCRdb's copy has only in-frame clones and leaves some out. The sample records around 94,000 clones, roughly three fifths being singletons. Sequenced input: PBMCs. These receptors were obtained from a human donor in good health.

This chain links TRBV18 with TRBJ1-1; no clear D. Germline-derived CDR1 and CDR2 are KGHSH and LQKENI. V shed 7 bases and J shed 1 base, with 7 bases lying between them. The CDR3 extends over 12 amino acids. The CDR3 sequence: CASLLGNTEAFF. CDR3 DNA: TGTGCCAGCTTACTCGGGAACACTGAAGCTTTCTTT.

The V call is TRBV19, the J call TRBJ2-7; 9 bases are shared with TRBD1. The CDR3 totals 14 residues. CDR1 and CDR2 (germline): LNHDA, SQIVND (reference sequence). The trim removed 5 bases at V and 2 bases at J, leaving 4 bases unmatched. The CDR3 DNA sequence: TGTGCCAGTAGTCCTGGGACAGGGACCTACGAGCAGTACTTC. Encoded protein: CASSPGTGTYEQYF.

Points on this clone: It is likely a read error: a sequence one base away is far more abundant. The rearrangement links TRBV6-4 to TRBJ2-2; TRBD2 is a possible D gene (6 bases). The CDR3 sequence is 16 residues long. Deletions cut 7 bases from V and 3 bases from J, with 18 bases between. CDR1 and CDR2 from the germline V gene are MRHNA and SNTAGT. The CDR3 bases are TGTGCCAGCACTGGCTACCCACGGAGGGACACCGGGGAGCTGTTTTTT. Amino acid sequence: CASTGYPRRDTGELFF.

The chain couples TRBV28 to TRBJ1-2; D gene uncertain. The CDR3 has 12 residues. With 5 bases removed from V and 7 bases from J, the gap between germline ends came to 11 bases. CDR1 is MDHEN, CDR2 SYDVKM, per germline. The CDR3: CASSPDSSGYTF. CDR3 coding DNA: TGTGCCAGCAGTCCCGACTCCAGTGGCTACACCTTC.